This T cell receptor (beta chain) was recovered during a study of shared clonotypes between healthy human individuals. The method was immunoSEQ multiplex PCR; TCRdb's version includes in-frame clones alone and lacks a portion of them. In the table there are about 2,500,000 clones, about 92% of which are singletons. To note about this clone: The target antigen is unknown.

The investigators split CD4+ cells into a CD45RA+ naive subset and a CD45RA-negative memory subset. General study findings and limits: Shared clonotypes: approximately 5% naive CD4, about 4% naive CD8, about 2.5% memory CD4, 0.4% memory CD8. Generation probabilities were higher for clonotypes shared across all four sorted-subset donors than for unshared ones.

Input material: naive CD4+ T cells sorted from blood. The subset: CD45RA+ positively selected. The TCR sequence derives from a young man in good health.

CDR3 bases: TGCGCCAGCAGCTTAAGCGGGACGGTCCCCGAGCAGTACTTC. Translation: CASSLSGTVPEQYF. The chain has TRBV5-1 and TRBJ2-7, with TRBD2 identical over 7 bases. From germline, CDR1 is SGHRS and CDR2 YFSETQ. This CDR3 region has 14 residues. With V trimmed by 2 bases and J by 6 bases, 8 bases remained unmatched.